The clone carrying this T cell receptor (beta chain) was observed at least ten times. The CDR3 is 17 amino acids. V gave up 4 bases and J gave up 4 bases; unmatched junction bases: 11. The germline gives CDR1 MDHEN, CDR2 SYDVKM. The authors built TCR beta libraries using iRepertoire HTBI primers and Arm-PCR of CDR3 regions. TCRdb used MiXCR to reprocess the multiplex PCR reads, holding one entry per CDR3 protein. Of 250,000 to 300,000 distinct CDR3 sequences in the sample, under 25% were seen once. These data are taken from a study of regulatory T cells in long-lasting Graves disease. Time point reported: persistent/refractory GD, antithyroid drugs over 5 years with positive TRAb. PBMC RNA served as the TCR library source.

Sequenced material: peripheral blood mononuclear cells (PBMCs), taken when the disease was refractory, from a patient treated with antithyroid drugs. This clonotype originated in a female donor with Graves disease. This chain joins TRBV28 and TRBJ1-5, with 9 bases lining up with TRBD1. CDR3: CASSYSYRQGGNQPQHF. DNA of the CDR3: TGTGCCAGCAGTTACTCTTACCGACAGGGGGGGAATCAGCCCCAGCATTTT. Complete variable domain (other parts from reference TRBV28 and TRBJ1-5): DVKVTQSSRYLVKRTGEKVFLECVQDMDHENMFWYRQDPGLGLRLIYFSYDVKMKEKGDIPEGYSVSREKKERFSLILESASTNQTSMYLCASSYSYRQGGNQPQHFGDGTRLSIL.